The TCR beta chain described here comes from a study of OX40 agonist ivuxolimab in advanced cancers. Notes on the research overall: Ivuxolimab was a fully human IgG2 agonistic monoclonal antibody targeting the costimulatory receptor OX40 (CD134). Intravenous ivuxolimab was administered to patients every 2 weeks at six dose levels: 0.01, 0.1, 0.3, 1.5, 3 and 10 mg/kg. Of the approximately 50 dose-escalation patients, hepatocellular carcinoma was present in about 20, melanoma in approximately 15, renal cell carcinoma in 9 and head and neck cancer in 9. The dose-escalation cohort was around 84% male with a mean age of about 58 years, ranging from roughly 20 to 80. Patients were allowed to have had prior anti-PD-1, anti-PD-L1 or anti-CTLA-4 therapy, and 40% of the dose-escalation patients had previously received checkpoint inhibitors. Three dose-escalation patients achieved partial responses, one with hepatocellular carcinoma and two with cutaneous melanoma. Peripheral TCRbeta sequencing was intended to test whether TCR sequence diversity was altered and clonal T-cell expansion was caused by ivuxolimab. The paper describes the monotherapy dose-escalation part (N = 52 patients) of the phase I trial of ivuxolimab. The research as a whole found: Low levels of normalized T-cell clonal expansion were also seen in some nonresponding patients. In partial responders in the 0.1-3.0 mg/kg groups, normalized peripheral clonal expansion was found to be among the lowest, especially among CD8+ T cells. At doses from 0.1 to 3.0 mg/kg, clonal expansion was seen in both CD4+ and CD8+ blood T cells between baseline and week 6. After ivuxolimab, expanded clones were on average more numerous among CD8+ T cells than among CD4+ T cells. The antigen specificity of the clonally expanded peripheral T cells was not determined.

V is trimmed back by 5 bases and J by 4 bases, and the junction contains 5 bases that no gene match accounts for. The cysteine opens and the phenylalanine closes a CDR3 of 14 amino acids. Of the read, only the CDR3 DNA is kept; its 42 bases are in frame from base 1. The germline V gene (reference sequence) provides CDR1 SEHNR and CDR2 FQNEAQ. As for this clone: Its antigen specificity is not known. Base qualities are not provided; no much larger clone lies one nucleotide away.

Genomic DNA was isolated from the sorted cells so that the TCRbeta CDR3 region could be sequenced. TCRbeta CDR3 regions were sequenced using the immunoSEQ Assay. Imported from immuneACCESS, the table was reduced by TCRdb to in-frame sequences with V and J called. These copies leave out some clones; in studies compared against another copy, an unresolved V gene accounts for under half, and the cause of the remainder is not known. A total of tens of thousands of clones appear in this sample, 86% of them only once. Under 30% of the sample lies in the top ten. The trial excluded patients who had a history of autoimmune disease or were on systemic immunosuppression. Peripheral blood for TCR sequencing was collected from all dose cohorts at baseline, on cycle 4 day 1, and on cycle 7 day 1. The samples were taken from a phase I, first-in-human, multicenter, open-label dose-escalation trial of ivuxolimab. The trial enrolled adults with locally advanced or metastatic head and neck squamous cell, hepatocellular, melanoma or renal cell carcinoma. Before TCR sequencing, CD4+ T cells and CD8+ T cells were sorted from peripheral blood as separate populations.

This receptor chain uses TRBV7-9 and TRBJ2-7; a stretch of 10 junction bases matches TRBD1. The clonotype originates from an adult with an advanced solid tumor such as melanoma, head and neck, liver or kidney cancer. Sequencing used CD4+ or CD8+ T cells sorted from blood, obtained in a trial of the OX40 agonist ivuxolimab. The sequenced DNA is TGTGCCAGCAGCCAACCGGGACAGGGGTACGAGCAGTACTTC. This codes for CASSQPGQGYEQYF.